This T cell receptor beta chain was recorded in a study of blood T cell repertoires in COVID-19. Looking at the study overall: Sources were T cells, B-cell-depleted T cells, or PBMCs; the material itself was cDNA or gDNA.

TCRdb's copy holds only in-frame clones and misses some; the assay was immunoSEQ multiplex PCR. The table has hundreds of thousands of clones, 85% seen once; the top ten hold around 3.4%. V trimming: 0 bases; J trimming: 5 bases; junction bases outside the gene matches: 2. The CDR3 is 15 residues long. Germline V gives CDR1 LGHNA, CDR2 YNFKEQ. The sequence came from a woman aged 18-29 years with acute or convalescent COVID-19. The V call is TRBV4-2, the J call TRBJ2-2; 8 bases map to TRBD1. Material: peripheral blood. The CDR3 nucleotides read TGTGCCAGCAGCCAAGAGGGACAGGCTACCGGGGAGCTGTTTTTT. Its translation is CASSQEGQATGELFF.